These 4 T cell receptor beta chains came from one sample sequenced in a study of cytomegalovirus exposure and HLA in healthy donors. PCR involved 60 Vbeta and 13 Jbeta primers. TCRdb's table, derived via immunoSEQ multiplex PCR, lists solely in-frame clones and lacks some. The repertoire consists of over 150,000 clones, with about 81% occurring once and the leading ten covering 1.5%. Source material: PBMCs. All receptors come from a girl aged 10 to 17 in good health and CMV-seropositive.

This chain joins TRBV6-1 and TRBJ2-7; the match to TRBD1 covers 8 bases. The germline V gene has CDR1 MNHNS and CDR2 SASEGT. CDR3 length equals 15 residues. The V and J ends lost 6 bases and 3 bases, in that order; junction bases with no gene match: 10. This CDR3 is CASREPGQGDYEQYF. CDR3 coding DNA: TGTGCCAGCAGAGAACCCGGACAGGGCGACTACGAGCAGTACTTC.

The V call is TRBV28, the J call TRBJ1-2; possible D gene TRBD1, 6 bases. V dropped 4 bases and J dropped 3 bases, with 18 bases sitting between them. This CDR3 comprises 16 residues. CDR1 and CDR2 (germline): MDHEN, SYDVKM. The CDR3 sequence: CASSSLSAGVDYGYTF. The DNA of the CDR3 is TGTGCCAGCAGTTCGCTCTCGGCAGGGGTGGACTATGGCTACACCTTC.

The CDR3 is CASTLRGGIGELFF. The DNA for the CDR3 is TGTGCCAGCACCCTACGGGGGGGCATCGGGGAGCTGTTTTTT. The chain joins TRBV7-9 to TRBJ2-2, with TRBD2 matching 8 bases. This CDR3 has 14 amino acids. V trimming: 7 bases; J trimming: 7 bases; junction bases outside the gene matches: 8. Germline V gene lookup returns CDR1 SEHNR and CDR2 FQNEAQ (reference sequence).

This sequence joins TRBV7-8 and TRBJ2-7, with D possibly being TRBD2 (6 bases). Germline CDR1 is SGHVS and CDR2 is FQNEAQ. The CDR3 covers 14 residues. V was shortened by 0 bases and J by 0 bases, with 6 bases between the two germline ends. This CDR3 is CASSLAGSSYEQYF. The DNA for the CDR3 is TGTGCCAGCAGCTTAGCCGGGAGCTCCTACGAGCAGTACTTC.